These 10 T cell receptor beta chains were all obtained from the same sample, sequenced in a study of blood T cell repertoires in COVID-19 (dated by TCRdb to 2020 to 2021). The receptor library was made with the immunoSEQ multiplex PCR assay. TCRdb obtained this table from immuneACCESS and retained in-frame rearrangements with V and J assigned. These tables miss some clones; where compared with another copy, unresolved V genes account for less than half of the shortfall, and the remainder is unexplained. The sample includes 50,000 or so clones, with over 75% observed a single time. The ten largest clones add up to roughly 7.1% of the sample. Specimen: peripheral blood. The source of these receptors is a man aged 45-65 years with active COVID-19.

V and J are TRBV19 and TRBJ1-1; D possibly corresponds to TRBD1 (5 bases). Trimming shortened V by 6 bases and J by 2 bases, and 19 bases separated the two germline ends. Germline CDR1 LNHDA, CDR2 SQIVND (reference sequence). The CDR3 extends over 16 amino acids. The CDR3 DNA follows: TGTGCCAGTAGCCTTACCTGGGAGGGGAGCAACACTGAAGCTTTCTTT. This sequence encodes CASSLTWEGSNTEAFF.

A few counts support this clone. The chain employs TRBV10-1 and TRBJ2-7, with D possibly matching TRBD1 (5 bases). V was clipped by 2 bases and J by 2 bases, with 10 bases between them. This CDR3 has 14 residues. CDR1 and CDR2 from the germline V gene are WNHNN and SYGVQD (reference sequence). The CDR3 nucleotides are TGCGCCAGCAGTGAGCAGGGATCGACCTACGAGCAGTACTTC. It translates to CASSEQGSTYEQYF.

The V and J genes are TRBV4-3 and TRBJ1-1; possible D gene TRBD1, 6 bases. V dropped 3 bases and J dropped 1 base, with 18 bases sitting between them. Germline CDR1 reads LGHNA; CDR2 reads YSLEER. This CDR3 comprises 17 residues. CDR3 sequence reads: CASSHKSWGQENTEAFF. The CDR3 coding sequence is TGCGCCAGCAGCCACAAATCATGGGGACAAGAGAACACTGAAGCTTTCTTT.

The gene calls are TRBV27 and TRBJ1-1; D is perhaps TRBD1 (6 bases). Germline assignment: CDR1 MNHEY and CDR2 SMNVEV (reference sequence). There are 13 residues in the CDR3. Deletions cut 6 bases from V and 4 bases from J, with 12 bases between. CDR3 amino acids: CASRGGAVTEAFF. As DNA, the CDR3 is TGTGCCAGCAGGGGGGGGGCGGTCACTGAAGCTTTCTTT.

V is TRBV10-3 and J is TRBJ2-1; 8 positions match TRBD2. The CDR3 is 14 amino acids. V shed 4 bases, J shed 9 bases, and the junction held 8 bases outside the gene matches. CDR1 and CDR2 (germline): ENHRY, SYGVKD. The CDR3 reads CAISGGGTSGEQFF. The CDR3 bases are TGTGCCATCAGTGGGGGGGGGACTAGTGGTGAGCAGTTCTTC.

The gene calls are TRBV6-2 or TRBV6-3 and TRBJ2-7; 10 bases match TRBD1. The length of the CDR3 is 15 residues. V lost 2 bases, J lost 2 bases, and 3 bases stayed unmatched. Germline CDR1 MNHEY, CDR2 SVGEGT. CDR3 coding DNA: TGTGCCAGCAGTTACGGGACAGGGGTGGCCTACGAGCAGTACTTC. It yields the protein CASSYGTGVAYEQYF.

The gene calls are TRBV10-3 and TRBJ1-3, with 7 nucleotides matching TRBD1. CDR3 size: 15 residues. J gave up 2 bases and V 7 bases, and 8 bases lay outside the gene matches. CDR1 and CDR2 from the germline V gene are ENHRY and SYGVKD. The DNA for the CDR3 is TGTGCCATCAAGGACGGGCAGGGGGCTGGAAACACCATATATTTT. Translated, it gives CAIKDGQGAGNTIYF.

As DNA, the CDR3 is TGCGCCAGCACCGCGGCCGGGGAGCTGTTTTTT. Its protein is CASTAAGELFF. The rearrangement joins TRBV5-1 to TRBJ2-2; unclear D gene. This CDR3 has 11 residues. Per the germline V gene, CDR1 is SGHRS and CDR2 is YFSETQ. V lost 6 bases, J lost 6 bases, and 6 bases lay in between.

The gene calls are TRBV4-2 and TRBJ2-1; TRBD2 agrees at 12 bases. The length of the CDR3 is 17 residues. The V segment lost 0 bases and the J segment 8 bases; nucleotides outside the gene matches: 8. The V gene's germline CDR1 is LGHNA and CDR2 YNFKEQ. CDR3 DNA: TGTGCCAGCAGCCAAGAGGCTAGCGGGGGGGCAAGAGATGAGCAGTTCTTC. This encodes CASSQEASGGARDEQFF.

The chain carries TRBV29-1 and TRBJ1-1, with D possibly matching TRBD1 (5 bases). The CDR3 has 12 amino acids. CDR1 SQVTM and CDR2 ANQGSEA come from the germline V gene. Trimming left V 7 bases short and J 4 bases short, with 13 bases between. The CDR3 region is CSDLSRGTEAFF. The CDR3 coding sequence is TGCAGCGACTTAAGTAGGGGCACTGAAGCTTTCTTT.